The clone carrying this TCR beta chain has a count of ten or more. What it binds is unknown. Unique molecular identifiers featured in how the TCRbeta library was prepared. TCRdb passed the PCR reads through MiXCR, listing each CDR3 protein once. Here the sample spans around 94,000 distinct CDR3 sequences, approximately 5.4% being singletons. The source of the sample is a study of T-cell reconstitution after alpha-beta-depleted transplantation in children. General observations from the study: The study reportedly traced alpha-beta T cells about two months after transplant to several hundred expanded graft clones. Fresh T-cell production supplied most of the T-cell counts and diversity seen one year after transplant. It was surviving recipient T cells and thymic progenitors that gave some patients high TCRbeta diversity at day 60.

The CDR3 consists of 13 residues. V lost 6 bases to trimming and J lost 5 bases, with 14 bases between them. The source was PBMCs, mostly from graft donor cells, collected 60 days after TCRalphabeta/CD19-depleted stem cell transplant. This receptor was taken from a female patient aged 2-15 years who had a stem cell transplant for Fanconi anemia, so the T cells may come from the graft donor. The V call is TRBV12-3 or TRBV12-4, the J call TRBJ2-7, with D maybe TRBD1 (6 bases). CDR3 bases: TGTGCCAGCAGACTCAGGGGTAGCGACGAGCAGTACTTC. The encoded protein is CASRLRGSDEQYF.